The clone carrying this T cell receptor beta chain appeared once. Source study methods: Reference gene primer amplification yielded estimated nucleated cell counts. Data came from immunoSEQ multiplex PCR; TCRdb stores just in-frame clones and leaves some out. The V and J calls and clone size were taken over from that table, and D and trimming were inferred from the DNA. This sample has about 140,000 clones; roughly 80% occur once, and the top ten carry around 9.5%. The CDR3 is 16 amino acids. V was cut by 2 bases and J by 6 bases, with 14 bases left in between. CDR1 is MNHNS, CDR2 SASEGT, per germline. These data are taken from a study of blood T cell repertoires in COVID-19. Study-wide context: Samples came from the United States, Italy and Spain, spanning acute and convalescent COVID-19. Sources were T cells, B-cell-depleted T cells, or PBMCs; the material itself was cDNA or gDNA.

Material for sequencing was peripheral blood. The clonotype was recovered from a woman aged 45 to 65 with active or convalescent COVID-19. The chain recombines TRBV6-1 with TRBJ1-6, with a possible D match to TRBD1 (6 bases). CDR3 protein: CASSEITGKANSPLHF. CDR3 sequence (DNA): TGTGCCAGCAGTGAAATTACAGGGAAGGCTAATTCACCCCTCCACTTT.